This TCR beta chain was captured in a study of T cell responses to AZD1222 COVID-19 vaccine. There are 13 residues in the CDR3. V lost 3 bases and J lost 2, with 8 bases in between. Looked up from germline, CDR1 is KGHSH and CDR2 is LQKENI. Study results and caveats: Two AZD1222 administrations were followed by greater Spike-specific TCR breadth and depth.

Assay: immunoSEQ multiplex PCR; the TCRdb copy retains only in-frame clones and omits some. The table has roughly 110,000 clones, roughly 90% seen once. This clone was found once. Antigen specificity is unknown. V gene TRBV18 combines with J gene TRBJ2-7, with D possibly matching TRBD1 (6 bases). This clonotype was sampled from an adult who received the AZD1222 COVID-19 vaccine. Here the sequenced sample was peripheral blood, taken 28 days after the second AZD1222 dose. CDR3 nucleotide sequence: TGTGCCAGCTCACCGGACAGTCCCTACGAGCAGTACTTC. Its translation: CASSPDSPYEQYF. Based on the CDR3 plus reference TRBV18 and TRBJ2-7, the full variable domain is NAGVMQNPRHLVRRRGQEARLRCSPMKGHSHVYWYRQLPEEGLKFMVYLQKENIIDESGMPKERFSAEFPKEGPSILRIQQVVRGDSAAYFCASSPDSPYEQYFGPGTRLTVT.